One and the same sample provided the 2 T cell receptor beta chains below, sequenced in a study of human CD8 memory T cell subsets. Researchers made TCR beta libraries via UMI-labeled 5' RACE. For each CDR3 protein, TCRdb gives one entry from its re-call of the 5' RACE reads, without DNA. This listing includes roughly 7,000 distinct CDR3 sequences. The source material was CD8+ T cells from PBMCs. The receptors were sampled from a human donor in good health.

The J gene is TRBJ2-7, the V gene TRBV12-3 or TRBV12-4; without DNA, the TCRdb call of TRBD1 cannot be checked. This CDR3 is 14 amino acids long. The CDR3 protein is CASSFSRVAYEQYF.

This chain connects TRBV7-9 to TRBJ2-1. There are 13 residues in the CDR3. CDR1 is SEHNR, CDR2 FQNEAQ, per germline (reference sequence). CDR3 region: CASSPRRSNEQFF.